This TCR beta chain was identified during a study of T cells in tuberculosis. Study information: This South African cohort compared adolescents with or without latent tuberculosis against adults with active tuberculosis. General observations from the study: Active tuberculosis patients had shorter CDR3-alpha; the beta difference was nonsignificant. GMM-specific TCRs were nearer to active tuberculosis alpha repertoires, suggesting expansion.

A note on this clone: Its antigen remains unidentified.

Tuberculin skin test and IGRA determined adolescents' latent tuberculosis status at entry. The assay was immunoSEQ multiplex PCR, and TCRdb's table has in-frame clones only and misses some. The sample lists some 25,000 clones, roughly 95% occurring once. The sample taken for sequencing was PBMCs. This TCR derives from a donor aged 10 to 29 with latent tuberculosis or without tuberculosis infection.

The CDR3 sequence: CASSIAAQTPEAFF. In DNA form, the CDR3 reads TGTGCCAGTAGTATTGCGGCACAAACCCCTGAAGCTTTCTTT. This rearrangement joins TRBV19 to TRBJ1-1; D gene ambiguous. V lost 3 bases to trimming and J lost 6 bases, with 14 bases between them. Germline V gene lookup returns CDR1 LNHDA and CDR2 SQIVND (reference sequence). The CDR3 has 14 residues. Full variable domain (outside the CDR3, taken from reference TRBV19 and TRBJ1-1): DGGITQSPKYLFRKEGQNVTLSCEQNLNHDAMYWYRQDPGQGLRLIYYSQIVNDFQKGDIAEGYSVSREKKESFPLTVTSAQKNPTAFYLCASSIAAQTPEAFFGQGTRLTVV.